The rows below give T cell receptor beta chains drawn from one sample of a study of cytomegalovirus exposure and HLA in healthy donors. Clones were sequenced by immunoSEQ multiplex PCR, and TCRdb holds only the in-frame ones, with some missing. The sample shows more than 150,000 clones, 65% to 80% of them seen only once. Material for sequencing was PBMCs. The receptors stem from a woman between 50 and 59 years old in good health and CMV-seropositive. Both conserved end residues are part of each CDR3. D genes are given only for firm matches. Size values are once, few and many counts, or a class for expanded clones, and some rows have none.

d_call j_call clone_size v_call cdr3_length cdr3_nt cdr3_aa
- TRBJ1-1 - TRBV29-1 14 TGCAGCGTTGAAGCGTGGGGGGGGGACACTGAAGCTTTCTTT CSVEAWGGDTEAFF
- TRBJ1-1 few TRBV7-2 13 TGTGCCAGCAGCATGGGACAGAACACTGAAGCTTTCTTT CASSMGQNTEAFF
TRBD1 TRBJ1-4 once TRBV6-5 14 TGTGCCAGCAGTTTTGACAGGGGCGGCGAAAAACTGTTTTTT CASSFDRGGEKLFF
TRBD1 TRBJ2-7 few TRBV6-5 14 TGTGCCAGCAGCCCCGGGACAGGGAATTACGAGCAGTACTTC CASSPGTGNYEQYF
TRBD2 TRBJ2-7 - TRBV6-1 14 TGTGCCAGCAGATCAAGCGGGGGAGCCTACGAGCAGTACTTC CASRSSGGAYEQYF
- TRBJ1-1 few TRBV18 15 TGTGCCAGCTCACGGGCAGGGGAGGGGGACACTGAAGCTTTCTTT CASSRAGEGDTEAFF
TRBD2 TRBJ2-1 - TRBV6-5 15 TGTGCCAGCAGTACGGGGCTAGCGGGGTACAATGAGCAGTTCTTC CASSTGLAGYNEQFF
- TRBJ1-1 few TRBV7-9 14 TGTGCCAGCAGTCAAATGAACATGAACACTGAAGCTTTCTTT CASSQMNMNTEAFF
- TRBJ1-1 - TRBV6-1 11 TGTGCCAGCAAGGAGGTTGCTGAAGCTTTCTTT CASKEVAEAFF
- TRBJ2-1 - TRBV5-1 14 TGCGCCAGCGAGCCGGGACACACACCCAATGAGCAGTTCTTC CASEPGHTPNEQFF
TRBD1 TRBJ1-1 few TRBV5-6 15 TGTGCCAGCAGGCCGTTAACAGGGGTGAACACTGAAGCTTTCTTT CASRPLTGVNTEAFF
TRBD2 TRBJ2-5 - TRBV4-2 13 TGTGCCAGCCAACGGGGGGGGGAAGAGACCCAGTACTTC CASQRGGEETQYF
TRBD1 TRBJ1-2 few TRBV9 13 TGTGCCAGCAGCGTACAGGGGGCCGTAGGCTACACCTTC CASSVQGAVGYTF
- TRBJ2-3 - TRBV19 13 TGTGCCAGTACGGGGGATGCCACAGATACGCAGTATTTT CASTGDATDTQYF
TRBD2 TRBJ2-1 - TRBV7-9 15 TGTGCCAGCACCGAACCAGCGGGGGGCCAGAATGAGCAGTTCTTC CASTEPAGGQNEQFF
TRBD1 TRBJ2-7 once TRBV27 16 TGTGCCAGCAGTGTCCGGGACAGGGGTTCCTTTTACGAGCAGTACTTC CASSVRDRGSFYEQYF
- TRBJ1-2 - TRBV13 14 TGTGCCAGCAGCTTTGGGCCGCCAAACTATGGCTACACCTTC CASSFGPPNYGYTF
TRBD1 TRBJ1-2 - TRBV11-1 15 TGTGCCAGCACGACAGGGGGCGGAGGGAACTATGGCTACACCTTC CASTTGGGGNYGYTF
- TRBJ1-6 - TRBV6-5 15 TGTGCCAGCAGTTTAACCGGGGTAATTCGTTCACCCCTCCACTTT CASSLTGVIRSPLHF
TRBD1 TRBJ1-4 - TRBV6-6 15 TGTGCCAGCGCGGAGAGGGGGCAAGGTAATGAAAAACTGTTTTTT CASAERGQGNEKLFF
TRBD1 TRBJ2-7 once TRBV28 16 TGTGCCAGCAGTTTATACAGGGGGCCCGGCTCCTACGAGCAGTACTTC CASSLYRGPGSYEQYF
- TRBJ2-4 - TRBV6-1 15 TGTGCCAGCAGAAGGACAGTCCTAGCCAAAAACATTCAGTACTTC CASRRTVLAKNIQYF
TRBD2 TRBJ2-1 - TRBV30 18 TGTGCCTGGAGTGTAAGGGGGTGGGGCGGGGGGCCAGACAATGAGCAGTTCTTC CAWSVRGWGGGPDNEQFF
- TRBJ1-5 - TRBV28 14 TGTGCCAGCAGTTTAGAAACAGAAAATCAGCCCCAGCATTTT CASSLETENQPQHF
- TRBJ2-1 - TRBV7-2 17 TGTGCCAGCAGCTTAGTAGGGGTCATTCAGGGAAACAATGAGCAGTTCTTC CASSLVGVIQGNNEQFF
TRBD1 TRBJ2-6 - TRBV28 18 TGTGCCAGCAGTTTCCTCCGGGACAGAGTCTCTGGGGCCAACGGCCTGACTTTC CASSFLRDRVSGANGLTF
- TRBJ1-2 - TRBV6-1 14 TGTGCCAGCAGTGAAGGTTCATCTAACTATGGCTACACCTTC CASSEGSSNYGYTF
- TRBJ2-3 - TRBV30 15 TGTGCCTTAACGCCCGGGATTTCCAACACAGATACGCAGTATTTT CALTPGISNTDTQYF
- TRBJ1-5 - TRBV4-1 14 TGCGCCAGCAGCCGGGCAGGGTCGAATCAGCCCCAGCATTTT CASSRAGSNQPQHF
- TRBJ1-3 - TRBV5-1 17 TGCGCCAGCAGCTTGGAGGGGCCAGGAAACTCTGGAAACACCATATATTTT CASSLEGPGNSGNTIYF
- TRBJ1-2 - TRBV28 14 TGTGCCAGCAGGCAGGGGATGGGGGGGACTGGCTACACCTTC CASRQGMGGTGYTF
- TRBJ1-5 once TRBV28 17 TGTGCCAGCAGTTTTAGTTACAGCCTCTATAGCAATCAGCCCCAGCATTTT CASSFSYSLYSNQPQHF
- TRBJ1-1 - TRBV19 15 TGTGCCAGTAGCGCGGGGGCACCTTCGAACACTGAAGCTTTCTTT CASSAGAPSNTEAFF
TRBD1 TRBJ1-1 - TRBV18 15 TGTGCCAGCTCACCGACCGGGACAGGGGGCGCGAGTTCTTTCTTT CASSPTGTGGASSFF
- TRBJ2-3 - TRBV2 14 TGTGCCAGCAGTCAAACGACAGGCACAGATACGCAGTATTTT CASSQTTGTDTQYF
- TRBJ1-1 once TRBV18 13 TGTGCCAGCTCGCAATCCGGGAACACTGAAGCTTTCTTT CASSQSGNTEAFF
TRBD2 TRBJ2-1 - TRBV4-1 17 TGCGCCAGCAGCCAACTCTTGGGCGGGGGGGCCTACAATGAGCAGTTCTTC CASSQLLGGGAYNEQFF
TRBD2 TRBJ2-7 - TRBV19 15 TGTGCCAGCGGACTAGCGGGAGGGCCGGGGTACGAGCAGTACTTC CASGLAGGPGYEQYF
TRBD2 TRBJ2-1 - TRBV7-3 15 TGTGCCTCCTCCACGGGGGGAGTGGGCTACAATGAGCAGTTCTTC CASSTGGVGYNEQFF
- TRBJ1-2 - TRBV5-5 15 TGTGCCAGCAGCCTCGGGATGGACAGTGCCTATGGCTACACCTTC CASSLGMDSAYGYTF
- TRBJ2-7 - TRBV6-1 12 TGTGCCAGCAGTAGAGGGATCTACGAGCAGTACTTC CASSRGIYEQYF
- TRBJ1-1 - TRBV6-6 13 TGTGCCAGCAGTTACACGGGAGGGACTGAAGCTTTCTTT CASSYTGGTEAFF